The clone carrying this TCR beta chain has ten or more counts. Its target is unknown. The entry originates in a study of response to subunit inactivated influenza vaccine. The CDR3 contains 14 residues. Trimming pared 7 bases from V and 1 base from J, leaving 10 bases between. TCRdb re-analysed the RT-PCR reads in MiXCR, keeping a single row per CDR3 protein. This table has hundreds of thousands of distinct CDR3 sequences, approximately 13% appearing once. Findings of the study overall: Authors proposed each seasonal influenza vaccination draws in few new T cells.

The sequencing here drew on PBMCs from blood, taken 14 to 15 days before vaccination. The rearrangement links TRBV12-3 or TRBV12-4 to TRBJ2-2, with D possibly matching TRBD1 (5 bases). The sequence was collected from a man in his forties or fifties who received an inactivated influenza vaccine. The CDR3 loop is CASTLDRNTGELFF. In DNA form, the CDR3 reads TGTGCCAGCACCCTCGACAGGAACACCGGGGAGCTGTTTTTT.